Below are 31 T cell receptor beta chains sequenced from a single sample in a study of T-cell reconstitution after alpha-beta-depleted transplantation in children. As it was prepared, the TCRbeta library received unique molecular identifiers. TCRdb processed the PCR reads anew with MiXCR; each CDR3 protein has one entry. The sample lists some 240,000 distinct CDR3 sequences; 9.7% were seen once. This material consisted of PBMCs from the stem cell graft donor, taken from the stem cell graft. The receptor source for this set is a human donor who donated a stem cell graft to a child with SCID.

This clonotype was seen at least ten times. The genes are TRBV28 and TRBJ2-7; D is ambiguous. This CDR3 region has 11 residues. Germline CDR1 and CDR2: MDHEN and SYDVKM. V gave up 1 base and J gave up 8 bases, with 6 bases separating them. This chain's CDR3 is CASSLLGKQYF. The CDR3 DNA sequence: TGTGCCAGCAGTTTATTGGGCAAGCAGTACTTC.

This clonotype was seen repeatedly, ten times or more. The CDR3 here is CAATLGRGTEAFF. CDR3 sequence (DNA): TGTGCCGCCACCCTCGGGCGGGGCACTGAAGCTTTCTTT. The chain carries TRBV28 and TRBJ1-1; D call uncertain. V was clipped by 11 bases and J by 4 bases, with 17 bases between them. Looked up from germline, CDR1 is MDHEN and CDR2 is SYDVKM. The CDR3 totals 13 residues.

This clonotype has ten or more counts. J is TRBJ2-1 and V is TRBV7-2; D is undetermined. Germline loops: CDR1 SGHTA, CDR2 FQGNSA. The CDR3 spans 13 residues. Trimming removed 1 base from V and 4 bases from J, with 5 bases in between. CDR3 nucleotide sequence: TGTGCCAGCAGCTTAGGCTGGTACAATGAGCAGTTCTTC. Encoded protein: CASSLGWYNEQFF.

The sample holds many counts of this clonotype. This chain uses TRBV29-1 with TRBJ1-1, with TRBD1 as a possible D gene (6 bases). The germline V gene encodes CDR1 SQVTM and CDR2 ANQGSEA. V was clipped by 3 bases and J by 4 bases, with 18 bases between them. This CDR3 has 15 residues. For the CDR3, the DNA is TGCAGCGTTGATCTGAGGGGGAGGTCAGGCACTGAAGCTTTCTTT. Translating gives CSVDLRGRSGTEAFF.

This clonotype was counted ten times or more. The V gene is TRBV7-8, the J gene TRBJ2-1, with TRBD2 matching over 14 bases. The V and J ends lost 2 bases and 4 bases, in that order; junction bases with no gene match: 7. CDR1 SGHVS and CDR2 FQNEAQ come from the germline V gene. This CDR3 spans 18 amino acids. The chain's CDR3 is CASSLFRRTSGGYNEQFF. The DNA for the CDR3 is TGTGCCAGCAGCTTATTCCGGAGGACTAGCGGGGGGTACAATGAGCAGTTCTTC.

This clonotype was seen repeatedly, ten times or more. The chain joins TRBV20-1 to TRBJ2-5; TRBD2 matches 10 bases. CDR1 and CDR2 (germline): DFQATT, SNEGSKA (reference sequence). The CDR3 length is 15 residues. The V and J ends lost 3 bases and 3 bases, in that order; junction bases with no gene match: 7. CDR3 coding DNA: TGCAGTGCTAGTCGGTTAGCGGGGGGTAAAGAGACCCAGTACTTC. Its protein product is CSASRLAGGKETQYF.

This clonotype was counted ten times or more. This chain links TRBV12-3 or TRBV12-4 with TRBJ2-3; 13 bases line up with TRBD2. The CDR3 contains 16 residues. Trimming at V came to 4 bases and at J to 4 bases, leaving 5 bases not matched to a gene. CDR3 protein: CASSSQGLAGPDTQYF. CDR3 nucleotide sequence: TGTGCCAGCAGTTCCCAGGGACTAGCGGGGCCAGATACGCAGTATTTT.

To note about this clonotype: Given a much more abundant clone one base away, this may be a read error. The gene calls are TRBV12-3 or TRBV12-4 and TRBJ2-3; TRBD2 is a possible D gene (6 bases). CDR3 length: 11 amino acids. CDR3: CASSTLGRQCF. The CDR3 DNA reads TGTGCCAGCAGTACCCTAGGGAGGCAGTGTTTT.

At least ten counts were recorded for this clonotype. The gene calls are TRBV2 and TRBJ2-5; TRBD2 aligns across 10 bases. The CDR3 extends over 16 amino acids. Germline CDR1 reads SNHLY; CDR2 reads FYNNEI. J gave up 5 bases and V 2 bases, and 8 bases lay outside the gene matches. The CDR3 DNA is TGTGCCAGCAGTGAACGCAGGACTAGCGGAGGGGAGACCCAGTACTTC. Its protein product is CASSERRTSGGETQYF.

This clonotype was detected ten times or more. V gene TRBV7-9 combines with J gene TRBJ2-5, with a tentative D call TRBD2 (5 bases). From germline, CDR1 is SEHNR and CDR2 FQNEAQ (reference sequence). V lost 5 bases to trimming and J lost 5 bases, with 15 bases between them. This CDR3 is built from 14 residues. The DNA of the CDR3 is TGTGCCAGCAGCCCTAGGAGGACGGGGGAGACCCAGTACTTC. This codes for CASSPRRTGETQYF.

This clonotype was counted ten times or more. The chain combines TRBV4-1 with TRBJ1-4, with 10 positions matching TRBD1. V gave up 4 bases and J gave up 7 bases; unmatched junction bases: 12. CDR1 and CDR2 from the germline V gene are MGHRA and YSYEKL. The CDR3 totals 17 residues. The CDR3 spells CASSPRTGGSDGEKLFF. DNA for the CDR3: TGCGCCAGCAGCCCAAGGACAGGGGGGAGCGACGGTGAAAAACTGTTTTTT.

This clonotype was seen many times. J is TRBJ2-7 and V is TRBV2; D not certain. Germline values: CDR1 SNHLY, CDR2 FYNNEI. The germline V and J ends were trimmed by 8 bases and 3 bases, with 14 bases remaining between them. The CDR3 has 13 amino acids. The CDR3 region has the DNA TGTGCCAGCTCTATTAACAGACTCTACGAGCAGTACTTC. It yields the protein CASSINRLYEQYF.

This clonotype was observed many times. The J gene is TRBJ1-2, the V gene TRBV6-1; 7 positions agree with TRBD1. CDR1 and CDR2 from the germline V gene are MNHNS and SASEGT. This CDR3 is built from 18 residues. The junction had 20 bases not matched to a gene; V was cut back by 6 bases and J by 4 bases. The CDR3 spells CASRPLQGRSAGIYGYTF. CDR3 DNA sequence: TGTGCCAGCAGACCTCTACAGGGGAGGTCTGCCGGGATCTATGGCTACACCTTC.

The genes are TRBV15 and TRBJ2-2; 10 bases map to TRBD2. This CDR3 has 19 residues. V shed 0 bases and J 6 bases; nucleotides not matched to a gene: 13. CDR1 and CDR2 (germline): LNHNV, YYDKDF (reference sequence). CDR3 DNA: TGTGCCACCAGCAGAGATAGCGTAGCGGGGGGCCAGGCTTCCGGGGAGCTGTTTTTT. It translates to CATSRDSVAGGQASGELFF.

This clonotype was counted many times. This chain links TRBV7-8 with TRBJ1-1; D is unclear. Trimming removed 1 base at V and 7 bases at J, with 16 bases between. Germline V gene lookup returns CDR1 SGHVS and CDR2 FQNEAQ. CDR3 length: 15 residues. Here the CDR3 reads CASSLGGARLREAFF. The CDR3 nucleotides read TGTGCCAGCAGCTTAGGGGGAGCGCGCTTACGTGAAGCTTTCTTT. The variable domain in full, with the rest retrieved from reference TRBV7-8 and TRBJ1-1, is GAGVSQSPRYKVAKRGQDVALRCDPISGHVSLFWYQQALGQGPEFLTYFQNEAQLDKSGLPSDRFFAERPEGSVSTLKIQRTQQEDSAVYLCASSLGGARLREAFFGQGTRLTVV.

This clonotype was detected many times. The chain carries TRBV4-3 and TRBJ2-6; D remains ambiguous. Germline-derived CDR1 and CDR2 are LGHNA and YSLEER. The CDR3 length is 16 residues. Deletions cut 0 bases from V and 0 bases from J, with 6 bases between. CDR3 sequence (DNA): TGCGCCAGCAGCCAAGAACCAGGCTCTGGGGCCAACGTCCTGACTTTC. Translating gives CASSQEPGSGANVLTF.

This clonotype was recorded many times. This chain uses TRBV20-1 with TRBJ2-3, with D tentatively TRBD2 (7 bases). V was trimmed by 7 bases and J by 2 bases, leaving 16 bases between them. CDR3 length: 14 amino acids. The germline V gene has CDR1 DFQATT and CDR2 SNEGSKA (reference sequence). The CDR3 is CSGWRGPFTDTQYF. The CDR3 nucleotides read TGCAGTGGCTGGCGGGGGCCGTTCACAGATACGCAGTATTTT.

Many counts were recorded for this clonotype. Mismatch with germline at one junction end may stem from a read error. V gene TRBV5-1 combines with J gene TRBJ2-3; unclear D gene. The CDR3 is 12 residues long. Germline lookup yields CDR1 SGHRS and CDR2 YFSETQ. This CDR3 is CASSPNTDTQYF. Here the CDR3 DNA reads TGTGCCAGCAGTCCGAACACAGATACGCAGTATTTT.

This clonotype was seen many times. CDR3 DNA: TGCAGTGCTAGGCTAGCGGGGCTAGATACGCAGTATTTT. Its translation is CSARLAGLDTQYF. The V and J genes are TRBV20-1 and TRBJ2-3; 9 nucleotides match TRBD2. Germline V CDR1 and CDR2: DFQATT, SNEGSKA (reference sequence). The CDR3 totals 13 residues. V lost 3 bases, J lost 5 bases, and 3 bases stayed unmatched.

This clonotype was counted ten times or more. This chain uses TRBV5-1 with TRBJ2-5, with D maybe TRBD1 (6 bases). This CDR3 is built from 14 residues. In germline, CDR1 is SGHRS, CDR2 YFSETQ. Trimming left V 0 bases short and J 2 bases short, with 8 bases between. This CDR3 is CASSLGQAQETQYF. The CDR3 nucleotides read TGCGCCAGCAGCTTGGGACAGGCACAAGAGACCCAGTACTTC.

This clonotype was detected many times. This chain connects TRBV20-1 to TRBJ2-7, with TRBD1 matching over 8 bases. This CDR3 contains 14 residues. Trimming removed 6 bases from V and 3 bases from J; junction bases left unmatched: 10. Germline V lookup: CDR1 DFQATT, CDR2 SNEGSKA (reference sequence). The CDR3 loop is CSAPRTGRDYEQYF. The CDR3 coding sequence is TGCAGTGCCCCTAGGACAGGGCGGGACTACGAGCAGTACTTC.

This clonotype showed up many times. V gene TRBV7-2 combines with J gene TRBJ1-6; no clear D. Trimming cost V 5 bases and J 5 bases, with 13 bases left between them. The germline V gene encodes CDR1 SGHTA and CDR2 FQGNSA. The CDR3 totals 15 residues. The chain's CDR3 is CASSLQIADNSPLHF. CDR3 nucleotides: TGTGCCAGCAGCCTCCAAATCGCCGATAATTCACCCCTCCACTTT.

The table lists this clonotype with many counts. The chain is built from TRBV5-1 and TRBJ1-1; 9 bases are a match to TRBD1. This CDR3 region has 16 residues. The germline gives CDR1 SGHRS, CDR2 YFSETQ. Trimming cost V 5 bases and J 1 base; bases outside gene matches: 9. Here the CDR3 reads CASRTGTGSWNTEAFF. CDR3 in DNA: TGCGCCAGCAGGACCGGGACAGGGTCTTGGAACACTGAAGCTTTCTTT. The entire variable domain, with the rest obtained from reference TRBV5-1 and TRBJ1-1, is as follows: KAGVTQTPRYLIKTRGQQVTLSCSPISGHRSVSWYQQTPGQGLQFLFEYFSETQRNKGNFPGRFSGRQFSNSRSEMNVSTLELGDSALYLCASRTGTGSWNTEAFFGQGTRLTVV.

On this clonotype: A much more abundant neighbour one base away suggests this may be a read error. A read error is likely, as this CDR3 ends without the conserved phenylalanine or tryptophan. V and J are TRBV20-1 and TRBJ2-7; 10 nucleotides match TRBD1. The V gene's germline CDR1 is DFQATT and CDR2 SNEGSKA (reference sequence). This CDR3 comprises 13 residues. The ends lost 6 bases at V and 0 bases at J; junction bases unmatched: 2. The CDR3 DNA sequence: TGCAGTGCAAGGACAGGGGGCTCCTACGAGCAGTACCTC. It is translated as CSARTGGSYEQYL.

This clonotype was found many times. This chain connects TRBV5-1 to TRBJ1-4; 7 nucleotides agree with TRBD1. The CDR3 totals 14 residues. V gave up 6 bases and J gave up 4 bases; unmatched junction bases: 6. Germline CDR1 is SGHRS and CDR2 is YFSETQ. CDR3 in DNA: TGCGCCAGCAACCCAGGGGGGAGTAATGAAAAACTGTTTTTT. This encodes CASNPGGSNEKLFF.

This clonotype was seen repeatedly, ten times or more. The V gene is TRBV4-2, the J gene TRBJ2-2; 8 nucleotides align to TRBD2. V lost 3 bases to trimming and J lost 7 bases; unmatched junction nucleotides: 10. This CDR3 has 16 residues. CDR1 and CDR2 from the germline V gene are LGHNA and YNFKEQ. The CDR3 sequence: CASSHETLAVGGELFF. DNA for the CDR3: TGTGCCAGCAGCCATGAGACACTAGCGGTCGGCGGGGAGCTGTTTTTT.

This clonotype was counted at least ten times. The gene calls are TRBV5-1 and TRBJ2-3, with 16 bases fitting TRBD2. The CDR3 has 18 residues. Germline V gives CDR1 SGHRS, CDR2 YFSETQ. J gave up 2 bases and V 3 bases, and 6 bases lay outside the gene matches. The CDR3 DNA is TGCGCCAGCAGCTACATGGGACTAGCGGGGGGGATCACAGATACGCAGTATTTT. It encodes CASSYMGLAGGITDTQYF.

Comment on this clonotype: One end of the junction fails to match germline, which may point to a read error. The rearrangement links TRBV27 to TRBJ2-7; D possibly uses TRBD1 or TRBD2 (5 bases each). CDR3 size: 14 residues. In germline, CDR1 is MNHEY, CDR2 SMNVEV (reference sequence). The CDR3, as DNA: TGTGCCAGCAGACCTCTGGGGGTAAAAGCTGAGCATTACTTC. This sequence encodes CASRPLGVKAEHYF.

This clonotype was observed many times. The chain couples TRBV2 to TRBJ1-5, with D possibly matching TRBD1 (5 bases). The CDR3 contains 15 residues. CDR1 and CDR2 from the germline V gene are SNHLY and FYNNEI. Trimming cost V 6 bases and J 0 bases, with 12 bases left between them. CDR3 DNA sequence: TGTGCCAGCAGCCCCAGGGAAACTAGCAATCAGCCCCAGCATTTT. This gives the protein CASSPRETSNQPQHF.

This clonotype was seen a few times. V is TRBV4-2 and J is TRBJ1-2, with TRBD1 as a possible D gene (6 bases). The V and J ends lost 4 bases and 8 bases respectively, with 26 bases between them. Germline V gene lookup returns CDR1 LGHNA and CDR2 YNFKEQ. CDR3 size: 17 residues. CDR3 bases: TGTGCCAGCAGCCCCGGAGACCCCACGGACAGCATGCGAGGCTACACCTTC. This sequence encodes CASSPGDPTDSMRGYTF.

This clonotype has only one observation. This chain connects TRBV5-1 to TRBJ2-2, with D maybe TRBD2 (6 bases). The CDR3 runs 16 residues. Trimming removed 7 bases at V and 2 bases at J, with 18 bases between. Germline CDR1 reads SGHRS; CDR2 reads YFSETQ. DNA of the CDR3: TGCGCCAGCTCACGCGGGGCGCTTAGTAACACCGGGGAGCTGTTTTTT. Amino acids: CASSRGALSNTGELFF.